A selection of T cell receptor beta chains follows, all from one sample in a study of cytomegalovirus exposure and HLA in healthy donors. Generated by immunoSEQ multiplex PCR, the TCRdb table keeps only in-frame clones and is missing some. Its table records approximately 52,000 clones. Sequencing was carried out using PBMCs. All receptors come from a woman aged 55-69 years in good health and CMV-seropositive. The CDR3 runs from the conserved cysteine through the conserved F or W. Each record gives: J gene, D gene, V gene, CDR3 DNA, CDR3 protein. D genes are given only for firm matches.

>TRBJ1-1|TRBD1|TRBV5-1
TGCGCCAGCGGGAGGACAGGGCCGATAAACACTGAAGCTTTCTTT
CASGRTGPINTEAFF
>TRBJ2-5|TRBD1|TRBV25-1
TGTGCCAGCAGTGAGTGGGACAGGGGTACGGGGGAGCAGTACTTC
CASSEWDRGTGEQYF
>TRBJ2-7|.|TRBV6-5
TGTGCCAGCAGTTCCGTCTACGAGCAGTACTTC
CASSSVYEQYF
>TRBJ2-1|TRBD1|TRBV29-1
TGCAGCGTTGAGACCGGGACAGGGCTCAATGAGCAGTTCTTC
CSVETGTGLNEQFF
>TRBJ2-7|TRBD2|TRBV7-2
TGTGCCAGCAGCCGCACGACTAGCGGGGGGTTCGAGCAGTACTTC
CASSRTTSGGFEQYF
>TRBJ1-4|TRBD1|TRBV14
TGTGCCAGCAGCCCCCGGGACAGCTATAATGATGGTCTGTTTTTT
CASSPRDSYNDGLFF
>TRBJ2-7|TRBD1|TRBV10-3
TGTGCCAGTAACCGGGACAGTAGCTCCTACGAGCAGTACTTC
CASNRDSSSYEQYF
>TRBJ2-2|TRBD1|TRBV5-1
TGCGCCAGCAGCTCCGGGACAGGGAGTCTCACCGGGAACACCGGGGAGCTGTTTTTT
CASSSGTGSLTGNTGELFF
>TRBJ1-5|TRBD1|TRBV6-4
TGTGCCAGCAGTGAAAAGACAGGGGCCACTTGGCCCCAGCATTTT
CASSEKTGATWPQHF
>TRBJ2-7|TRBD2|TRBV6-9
TGTGCCAGCAGTTATCCGATTAGCGGGGCGTTATACGAGCAGTACTTC
CASSYPISGALYEQYF
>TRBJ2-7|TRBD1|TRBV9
TGTGCCAGCAGCGTAGAGACAGGGAGCGTCTACGAGCAGTACTTC
CASSVETGSVYEQYF
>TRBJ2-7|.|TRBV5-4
TGTGCCAGCAGCTTATCGCGTGGCGAGCAGTACTTC
CASSLSRGEQYF
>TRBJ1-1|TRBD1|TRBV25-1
TGTGCCAGCAGGGACAGGGGGCGAGACACTGAAGCTTTCTTT
CASRDRGRDTEAFF
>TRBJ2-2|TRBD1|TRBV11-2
TGTGCCAGCAGCTTAGTCACAGGGGCGGGGCTGTTTTTT
CASSLVTGAGLFF
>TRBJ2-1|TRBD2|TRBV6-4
TGTGCCAGCAGTGACACTACGGGACTAGGTAGGAATGAGCAGTTCTTC
CASSDTTGLGRNEQFF
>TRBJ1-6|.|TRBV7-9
TGTGCCAGCAGGCCCGGACAGAATAATTCACCCCTCCACTTT
CASRPGQNNSPLHF
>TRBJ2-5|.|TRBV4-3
TGCGCCAGCAGCCAAGATTCGGGGGGCGTGGGCACCCAGTACTTC
CASSQDSGGVGTQYF
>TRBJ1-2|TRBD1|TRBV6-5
TGTGCCAGCAGTTACGCCGACAGGGGGAATGGCTACACCTTC
CASSYADRGNGYTF
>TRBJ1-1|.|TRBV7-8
TGTGCCAGCAGCGCGGGGGAATTAAGGGGTGAAGCTTTCTTT
CASSAGELRGEAFF
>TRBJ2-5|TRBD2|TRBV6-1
TGTGCCAGCAGTGAAGTGTCTAGCGGGGGATACCAAGAGACCCAGTACTTC
CASSEVSSGGYQETQYF
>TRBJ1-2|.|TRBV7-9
TGTGCCAGCAGCTACGGGGGGGATCGTGGCTACACCTTC
CASSYGGDRGYTF
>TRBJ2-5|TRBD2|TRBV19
TGTGCCAGTAGTATGTCGGCTAGCGGGGGCCCTAGGGAGACCCAGTACTTC
CASSMSASGGPRETQYF
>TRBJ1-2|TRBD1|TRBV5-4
TGTGCCAGCAGCTTGGGATCTGACAGGGGAGGCTATGGCTACACCTTC
CASSLGSDRGGYGYTF
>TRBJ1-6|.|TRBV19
TGTGCCAGTAGTATTCAGGGCCAAACCAATTCACCCCTCCACTTT
CASSIQGQTNSPLHF
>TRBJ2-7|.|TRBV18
TGTGCCAGCTCTCCAGGCGGGGGCTCCTCCTACGAGCAGTACTTC
CASSPGGGSSYEQYF
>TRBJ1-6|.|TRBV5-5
TGTGCCAGCAGCTTTACAGAGAATAATTCACCCCTCCACTTT
CASSFTENNSPLHF
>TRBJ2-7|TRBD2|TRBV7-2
TGTGCCAGCAGCTCCCTTCGGGGGGGGGACTCCTACGAGCAGTACTTC
CASSSLRGGDSYEQYF
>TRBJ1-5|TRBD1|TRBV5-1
TGCGCCAGCAGCTTGGGGACAGGGGGCTGGCAGCCCCAGCATTTT
CASSLGTGGWQPQHF
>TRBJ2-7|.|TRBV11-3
TGTGCCAGCAGCTTAGATGCCAGGGAAGGCTACGAGCAGTACTTC
CASSLDAREGYEQYF
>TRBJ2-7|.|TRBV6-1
TGTGCCAGCAGGACAGGCGGCTCCTACGAGCAGTACTTC
CASRTGGSYEQYF